Below, 8 T cell receptor beta chains from the same sample are listed, as sequenced in a study of T cells in Graves' hyperthyroidism and ophthalmopathy. From RNA transcripts, TCR beta CDR3 regions were amplified. With the HTBI primer set, the TCR CDR3 went through a first round of RT-PCR. Using its own MiXCR run on the multiplex PCR reads, TCRdb lists one record per CDR3 protein. This table holds fewer than 600,000 distinct CDR3 sequences, 13% to 15% found once. The sample taken for sequencing was blood. Receptors were obtained from a woman between 40 and 55 years old with Graves' hyperthyroidism.

Ten or more counts support this clonotype. The rearrangement joins TRBV6-1 to TRBJ2-2, with 8 bases fitting TRBD2. Germline V gives CDR1 MNHNS, CDR2 SASEGT. CDR3 length: 14 residues. J gave up 3 bases and V 8 bases, and 5 bases lay outside the gene matches. CDR3 sequence (DNA): TGTGCCAGCGGAAGGCGGGAGGACACCGGGGAGCTGTTTTTT. It is translated as CASGRREDTGELFF.

Worth noting for this clonotype: This may be a read error, as it is one base from a much larger clone. J is TRBJ2-1 and V is TRBV7-9; D may be TRBD2 (5 bases). CDR3 length: 16 residues. Germline V CDR1 and CDR2: SEHNR, FQNEAQ (reference sequence). The CDR3 sequence is CASSLGGGQVHNEQCF. The DNA for the CDR3 is TGTGCCAGCAGCTTAGGAGGCGGGCAAGTCCACAATGAGCAGTGCTTC.

This clonotype has a count of ten or more. The V call is TRBV20-1, the J call TRBJ1-5, with 7 bases that match TRBD1. After removal of 5 bases from V and 0 bases from J, the junction contained 10 bases not matched to a gene. The CDR3 covers 16 residues. The V gene's germline CDR1 is DFQATT and CDR2 SNEGSKA (reference sequence). CDR3 coding DNA: TGCAGTGCTGCAGGGGGGCTAACCTATAGCAATCAGCCCCAGCATTTT. It specifies CSAAGGLTYSNQPQHF.

The chain has TRBV19 and TRBJ1-5; D is unresolved. The CDR3 loop spans 16 amino acids. CDR1 and CDR2 from the germline V gene are LNHDA and SQIVND (reference sequence). The germline V and J ends were trimmed by 7 bases and 7 bases, with 23 bases remaining between them. Written as DNA, the CDR3 is TGTGCCAGTACCGCGTATAATTCCGGCGGTAGACAGCCCCAGCATTTT. This codes for CASTAYNSGGRQPQHF.

This clonotype was seen repeatedly, ten times or more. The chain recombines TRBV2 with TRBJ2-7, with a possible D match to TRBD2 (6 bases). The V end lost 2 bases, the J end lost 2 bases, and 22 bases lay between the germline ends. This CDR3 is 18 amino acids long. The germline CDR1 and CDR2 sequences are SNHLY and FYNNEI. DNA for the CDR3: TGTGCCAGCAGTGAATGGGGGGTGCACCCGAAGGCCCCCTACGAGCAGTACTTC. This gives the protein CASSEWGVHPKAPYEQYF.

This clonotype was seen many times. This sequence joins TRBV18 and TRBJ2-1; D not certain. The CDR3 contains 17 residues. V dropped 0 bases and J dropped 4 bases, with 16 bases sitting between them. Germline-derived CDR1 and CDR2 are KGHSH and LQKENI. The CDR3 here is CASSPPYGFSDYNEQFF. CDR3 bases: TGTGCCAGCTCACCACCGTACGGGTTCTCGGATTACAATGAGCAGTTCTTC.

This clonotype was recorded many times. This chain connects TRBV29-1 to TRBJ2-1, with TRBD2 matching over 12 bases. The germline V gene encodes CDR1 SQVTM and CDR2 ANQGSEA. V was clipped by 6 bases and J by 4 bases; unmatched bases: 7. This CDR3 comprises 15 residues. CDR3 in DNA: TGCAGCGTGACTACTAGCGGGAGGATATACAATGAGCAGTTCTTC. It translates to CSVTTSGRIYNEQFF.

In its sample, this clonotype was seen many times. V gene TRBV28 combines with J gene TRBJ2-5; 9 nucleotides line up with TRBD1. V gave up 5 bases and J gave up 3 bases; unmatched junction bases: 4. The CDR3 totals 14 residues. Germline V gives CDR1 MDHEN, CDR2 SYDVKM. The CDR3 coding sequence is TGTGCCAGCAGTATACGACAGGGGGAAGAGACCCAGTACTTC. This encodes CASSIRQGEETQYF.